The present entry profiles one TCR beta chain with its context. Generated by immunoSEQ multiplex PCR, the TCRdb table keeps only in-frame clones and is missing some. The profile shows roughly 350,000 clones, around 89% of them singletons. This CDR3 has 13 residues. Germline V lookup: CDR1 LNHNV, CDR2 YYDKDF (reference sequence). The V and J ends lost 8 bases and 1 base respectively, with 11 bases between them. This entry comes from a study of blood T cell repertoires in COVID-19. The chain recombines TRBV15 with TRBJ1-2; no clear D gene. The source is a woman in her forties or fifties with active or convalescent COVID-19. The sequencing input was peripheral blood. This CDR3 reads CATRLAGNYGYTF. The CDR3 DNA reads TGTGCCACCCGCCTGGCGGGTAACTATGGCTACACCTTC.